These T cell receptor beta chains were read from a single sample in a study of cytomegalovirus exposure and HLA in healthy donors. The method was immunoSEQ multiplex PCR; TCRdb's version includes in-frame clones alone and lacks a portion of them. The sample records about 200,000 clones, 65% to 85% being singletons. Sequenced input: PBMCs. These receptors originate from a man aged 50-59 years in good health and CMV-seronegative. Both conserved end residues are part of each CDR3. The D gene is left open where the match is weak. Expanded clones get a size class; other rows say once, few or many, or leave the size out.

TRBV2	TRBJ1-5	-	TRBD1	TGTGCCAGCGGCCGACAGGGGGGTAATCAGCCCCAGCATTTT	CASGRQGGNQPQHF
TRBV9	TRBJ2-1	-	TRBD2	TGTGCCAGCAGCTCTGGGAGGGCAAAAGATGAGCAGTTCTTC	CASSSGRAKDEQFF
TRBV19	TRBJ1-1	-	TRBD1	TGTGCCAGTAGTATAACACAGGGGGGCCAAGCTTTCTTT	CASSITQGGQAFF
TRBV29-1	TRBJ2-3	once	TRBD2	TGCAGCCTGTACTCTAGCGGGGTTGCCGGTACGCAGTATTTT	CSLYSSGVAGTQYF
TRBV11-1	TRBJ2-5	-	-	TGTGCCAGCAGCTTCGGCGGGTCAAGAGAGGCCCAGTACTTC	CASSFGGSREAQYF
TRBV6-6	TRBJ2-4	-	TRBD1	TGTGCCAGCAGTCACGACAGGGGTGGAGACATTCAGTACTTC	CASSHDRGGDIQYF
TRBV15	TRBJ1-5	-	-	TGTGCCACCAGCAGCCCGTCCCCCCTAAATCAGCCCCAGCATTTT	CATSSPSPLNQPQHF
TRBV5-6	TRBJ1-4	-	-	TGTGCCAGCAGCTTGGGGGACAAGCATAATGAAAAACTGTTTTTT	CASSLGDKHNEKLFF
TRBV6-6	TRBJ2-7	-	TRBD1	TGTGCCAGCAGTCCTCCACGGACAGGGGCCTACGAGCAGTACTTC	CASSPPRTGAYEQYF
TRBV5-1	TRBJ1-5	-	TRBD1	TGCGCCAGCAGCTCAGGGGGCGAAAATCAGCCCCAGCATTTT	CASSSGGENQPQHF
TRBV5-1	TRBJ2-2	-	TRBD2	TGCGCCAGCAGCCCCGGGACTAGCGGGAGACTTTCTGACACCGGGGAGCTGTTTTTT	CASSPGTSGRLSDTGELFF
TRBV7-9	TRBJ1-1	-	TRBD1	TGTGCCAGCAGCCCTCACACCGGGACAGACACTGAAGCTTTCTTT	CASSPHTGTDTEAFF
TRBV30	TRBJ2-1	few	-	TGTGCCTGGAGTCGACTGTACAATGAGCAGTTCTTC	CAWSRLYNEQFF
TRBV15	TRBJ2-5	once	TRBD1	TGTGCCACCAGCAGAGCCCCGACGACAGGGCAGGAGACCCAGTACTTC	CATSRAPTTGQETQYF
TRBV9	TRBJ2-5	-	-	TGTGCCAGCAGCGTAGCCGAGGCAGGGCCAGAGACCCAGTACTTC	CASSVAEAGPETQYF
TRBV9	TRBJ2-7	-	TRBD1	TGTGCCAGCAGCGGGACAGGTGGTTACGAGCAGTACTTC	CASSGTGGYEQYF
TRBV7-9	TRBJ2-1	-	TRBD1	TGTGCCAGCAGCGATTGGGACAGGATGGGGAATGAGCAGTTCTTC	CASSDWDRMGNEQFF
TRBV27	TRBJ2-3	-	-	TGTGCCAGCACCCCCATGGCGGCGCAGGATACGCAGTATTTT	CASTPMAAQDTQYF
TRBV7-2	TRBJ2-6	-	-	TGTGCCAGCACGAGCGGTGGCTCTGGGGCCAACGTCCTGACTTTC	CASTSGGSGANVLTF
TRBV19	TRBJ1-2	-	-	TGTGCCAGTAGTGCAAGACAGACTGCTAACTATGGCTACACCTTC	CASSARQTANYGYTF
TRBV30	TRBJ2-1	few	-	TGTGCCTGGAGTGGAGACTCCCGGAGGTGGGACAATGAGCAGTTCTTC	CAWSGDSRRWDNEQFF
TRBV6-9	TRBJ1-4	-	-	TGTGCCAGCCACCTCCGAGCAACTAATGAAAAACTGTTTTTT	CASHLRATNEKLFF
TRBV18	TRBJ2-2	-	-	TGTGCCAGCTCACCCCCGCAGGGGTGGGACACCGGGGAGCTGTTTTTT	CASSPPQGWDTGELFF
TRBV5-5	TRBJ2-7	-	-	TGTGCCAGCAGCGGGGGGGGGACAACCATCCACGAGCAGTACTTC	CASSGGGTTIHEQYF
TRBV28	TRBJ2-2	once	TRBD2	TGTGCCAGCAGTAGCGGGAGGAAGAACACCGGGGAGCTGTTTTTT	CASSSGRKNTGELFF
TRBV4-2	TRBJ2-2	-	TRBD2	TGTGCCAGCAGCCAGAGCGGGAGGGCCGACACCGGGGAGCTGTTTTTT	CASSQSGRADTGELFF
TRBV19	TRBJ2-7	-	-	TGTGCCAGTAGTGGCGTGGGCAGCTACTACGAGCAGTACTTC	CASSGVGSYYEQYF
TRBV29-1	TRBJ2-2	-	TRBD2	TGCAGCGTTGAAGGCCCTCTAGCGGGCCTTAACACCGGGGAGCTGTTTTTT	CSVEGPLAGLNTGELFF
TRBV18	TRBJ2-3	-	-	TGTGCCAGCTCACGGAGCGGTACAGATACGCAGTATTTT	CASSRSGTDTQYF
TRBV6-5	TRBJ1-1	few	-	TGTGCCAGCAGTTGGATGGGGCTGAACACTGAAGCTTTCTTT	CASSWMGLNTEAFF
TRBV19	TRBJ1-2	-	TRBD1	TGTGCCAGTAACGCGGACAGGGCCTCGCGGGGCTACACCTTC	CASNADRASRGYTF
TRBV27	TRBJ2-7	-	-	TGTGCCAGCAGTTCTGGACTAACCTACGAGCAGTACTTC	CASSSGLTYEQYF
TRBV7-9	TRBJ1-4	-	-	TGTGCCAGCAGCTTAGGTGTTACGGTCGGTACAGGGACTAATGAAAAACTGTTTTTT	CASSLGVTVGTGTNEKLFF
TRBV13	TRBJ2-3	-	-	TGTGCCAGCAGCTCCTTGACTAGCACAGATACGCAGTATTTT	CASSSLTSTDTQYF
TRBV7-3	TRBJ2-3	-	-	TGTGCCAGCAGCCCTTTGGACTCACCAGGTTCGCAGTATTTT	CASSPLDSPGSQYF
TRBV25-1	TRBJ2-7	-	TRBD2	TGTGCCAGCAGCGGGAGGGGCGGCGAGCAGTACTTC	CASSGRGGEQYF
TRBV2	TRBJ1-5	-	-	TGTGCCAGCAGTTATGACATCAGCAATCAGCCCCAGCATTTT	CASSYDISNQPQHF
TRBV28	TRBJ1-2	-	TRBD1	TGTGCCAGCAGTCCGCCCAGACAGGGGCCCTATGGCTACACCTTC	CASSPPRQGPYGYTF
TRBV4-2	TRBJ1-1	-	-	TGTGCCAGCAGCACACAAGGGGGAGGGGGTACTGAAGCTTTCTTT	CASSTQGGGGTEAFF
TRBV5-1	TRBJ1-3	-	TRBD1	TGCGCCAGCAGCCAAAACAGGGGGAAAGGAAACACCATATATTTT	CASSQNRGKGNTIYF
TRBV9	TRBJ1-1	-	TRBD1	TGTGCCAGCAGCTTCCTGGACAGGCGTGGTGAAGCTTTCTTT	CASSFLDRRGEAFF
TRBV18	TRBJ2-7	-	TRBD1	TGTGCCAGCTCACCAACTGACACAGGGGGCAACGAGCAGTACTTC	CASSPTDTGGNEQYF
TRBV4-2	TRBJ2-2	-	TRBD2	TGTGCCAGCAGCCAAGAACTCCGGGTCGAGGGACTAGCGGGAGGGTCCGGGGAGCTGTTTTTT	CASSQELRVEGLAGGSGELFF
TRBV19	TRBJ1-5	few	-	TGTGCCACCGCAGAGACAGGCAGTCAGCCCCAGCATTTT	CATAETGSQPQHF
TRBV19	TRBJ2-1	-	TRBD1	TGTGCCAGTAGTCCGGACAGGGGGCACAACAATGAGCAGTTCTTC	CASSPDRGHNNEQFF
TRBV28	TRBJ1-2	-	TRBD1	TGTGCCAGCAGTTATGACAGGGGGCGGGGCTATGGCTACACCTTC	CASSYDRGRGYGYTF
TRBV18	TRBJ2-1	-	TRBD2	TGTGCCAGCTCACCTAGCGGGAGGGACAATGAGCAGTTCTTC	CASSPSGRDNEQFF
TRBV28	TRBJ1-5	-	TRBD1	TGTGCCAGCAGGATCTCGACAGGGGGCGGTCAGCCCCAGCATTTT	CASRISTGGGQPQHF
TRBV6-1	TRBJ1-6	-	TRBD1	TGTGCCAGCAGTGAAGGGACAGGGGGTAATTCACCCCTCCACTTT	CASSEGTGGNSPLHF
TRBV28	TRBJ1-3	-	TRBD1	TGTGCCAGTACAGGGGGCACTGGAAACACCATATATTTT	CASTGGTGNTIYF